This passage covers 3 T cell receptor beta chains from one sample sequenced in a study of identical twins. MiXCR, run by TCRdb on the 5' RACE reads, gives a single entry per CDR3 protein. The table lists about 530,000 distinct CDR3 sequences, nearly 15% of them singletons, with 0.35% to 0.45% in the top ten. The data were also submitted as part of a second study, on yellow fever vaccine responses in identical twins.

Source material: CD4+ T cells sorted from blood. These receptors originate from a young woman in good health.

This clonotype was observed a handful of times. The chain is built from TRBV3-1 and TRBJ1-6; D gene ambiguous. With 1 base removed from V and 5 bases from J, the gap between germline ends came to 9 bases. This CDR3 comprises 15 residues. Germline-derived CDR1 and CDR2 are LGHDT and YNNKEL (reference sequence). The chain's CDR3 is CASSQGAANNSPLHF. The CDR3, as DNA: TGTGCCAGCAGCCAAGGGGCAGCTAATAATTCACCCCTCCACTTT.

This clonotype was seen a few times. This sequence joins TRBV28 and TRBJ1-5, with D possibly being TRBD1 (6 bases). The germline gives CDR1 MDHEN, CDR2 SYDVKM. Trimming removed 3 bases from V and 4 bases from J, with 16 bases in between. This CDR3 spans 16 amino acids. The CDR3 sequence: CASSFSAGVKNQPQHF. CDR3 coding DNA: TGTGCCAGCAGTTTTAGTGCAGGGGTCAAAAATCAGCCCCAGCATTTT.

DNA for the CDR3: TGTGCCAGCAGGCCTATGGGGACTAGGGGGTTGTATGAGCAGTTCTTC. This gives the protein CASRPMGTRGLYEQFF. The genes are TRBV28 and TRBJ2-1, with 8 bases aligning to TRBD2. Germline CDR1 is MDHEN and CDR2 is SYDVKM. The length of the CDR3 is 16 residues. J gave up 8 bases and V 6 bases, and 15 bases lay outside the gene matches.